These T cell receptor beta chains were read from a single sample in a study of CD8 T cells in ankylosing spondylitis. TCRdb analysed the 5' RACE reads with MiXCR anew, one entry per CDR3 protein. The sample lists over 100,000 distinct CDR3 sequences; around 7% were seen once. Sample: blood, either unsorted or a sorted T cell fraction (not recorded which). The source of these receptors is a male donor with ankylosing spondylitis or in good health (not recorded which). CDR3s include the opening cysteine and the closing phenylalanine or tryptophan. The order of the fields is D gene, clone size, J gene, CDR3 length, V gene, CDR3 protein, CDR3 DNA. The D gene is left open where the match is weak. Clone sizes are given selectively: once, few, many, or a class where the clone is expanded.

>TRBD1|many|TRBJ2-2|16|TRBV6-1
CASRNQGVANTGELFF
TGTGCCAGCAGAAACCAGGGGGTCGCGAACACCGGGGAGCTGTTTTTT
>NA|many|TRBJ2-7|14|TRBV5-1
CASSPDRGTYEQYF
TGCGCCAGCAGCCCGGACCGGGGTACTTACGAGCAGTACTTC
>NA|many|TRBJ2-3|17|TRBV5-1
CASSLDLASFSTDTQYF
TGCGCCAGCAGCTTGGACCTAGCGAGTTTTAGCACAGATACGCAGTATTTT
>TRBD2|many|TRBJ2-3|15|TRBV29-1
CSIPVASGRRDTQYF
TGCAGCATTCCCGTGGCTAGCGGGAGGAGAGATACGCAGTATTTT
>NA|many|TRBJ1-2|14|TRBV5-1
CASSLNRQNYGYTF
TGCGCCAGCAGCTTGAACAGGCAGAACTATGGCTACACCTTC
>TRBD2|many|TRBJ2-7|13|TRBV10-3
CAARLADSYEQYF
TGTGCCGCCAGACTAGCGGACTCCTACGAGCAGTACTTC
>NA|many|TRBJ2-5|13|TRBV5-5
CASSLIGGETQYF
TGTGCCAGCAGCTTGATCGGGGGAGAGACCCAGTACTTC
>NA|many|TRBJ1-2|13|TRBV28
CASSWDKYYGYTF
TGTGCCAGCAGTTGGGACAAATACTATGGCTACACCTTC
>TRBD1|many|TRBJ2-4|19|TRBV29-1
CSVGRPGQGKVLAKNIQYF
TGCAGCGTTGGTAGGCCGGGACAGGGGAAAGTACTAGCCAAAAACATTCAGTACTTC
>NA|many|TRBJ2-7|14|TRBV7-2
CASSYGGSGGEQYF
TGTGCCAGCAGCTACGGTGGGTCCGGGGGCGAGCAGTACTTC
>TRBD2|many|TRBJ2-3|18|TRBV11-2
CASSFGTSGRRLGDTQYF
TGTGCCAGCAGCTTTGGGACTAGCGGGAGGCGGCTGGGAGATACGCAGTATTTT
>TRBD2|NA|TRBJ2-4|17|TRBV3-1
CASSPGTRFVAKTIQYF
TGTGCCAGCAGCCCCGGGACTAGATTTGTAGCCAAAACCATTCAGTACTTC
>NA|many|TRBJ1-5|14|TRBV5-1
CASSSHISGQPQHF
TGCGCCAGCAGCTCCCATATTTCTGGGCAGCCCCAGCATTTT
>TRBD2|many|TRBJ2-2|16|TRBV3-1
CASSQLAGAGAGELFF
TGTGCCAGCAGCCAACTAGCGGGAGCTGGGGCCGGGGAGCTGTTTTTT
>TRBD2|many|TRBJ2-3|16|TRBV20-1
CSARDRGGLSTDTQYF
TGCAGTGCTAGAGATCGCGGGGGATTAAGCACAGATACGCAGTATTTT
>TRBD1|many|TRBJ1-4|13|TRBV29-1
CSVAGQGNEKLFF
TGCAGCGTTGCGGGACAGGGTAATGAAAAACTGTTTTTT
>TRBD2|many|TRBJ2-7|16|TRBV7-2
CASSLAAPSGTYEQYF
TGTGCCAGCAGCTTAGCGGCGCCTAGCGGGACCTACGAGCAGTACTTC
>TRBD1|many|TRBJ2-1|14|TRBV29-1
CSVGDSGPYNEQFF
TGCAGCGTTGGGGACAGTGGCCCCTACAATGAGCAGTTCTTC
>TRBD1|NA|TRBJ1-1|15|TRBV7-3
CASSQEQGAQTEAFF
TGTGCCAGCAGTCAAGAACAGGGGGCGCAAACTGAAGCTTTCTTT
>NA|many|TRBJ2-1|15|TRBV7-8
CASSSAGVSYNEQFF
TGTGCCAGCAGCTCCGCCGGGGTCTCCTACAATGAGCAGTTCTTC
>TRBD2|many|TRBJ2-7|15|TRBV28
CASSLSSGSFYEQYF
TGTGCCAGCAGTTTATCTAGCGGGAGTTTCTACGAGCAGTACTTC
>TRBD1|many|TRBJ2-7|14|TRBV5-1
CASSFGQAYHEQYF
TGCGCCAGCAGCTTCGGACAGGCTTACCACGAGCAGTACTTC
>NA|many|TRBJ1-2|15|TRBV5-1
CASSPWARGTNGYTF
TGCGCCAGCAGCCCCTGGGCCCGCGGAACTAATGGCTACACCTTC